These 10 T cell receptor beta chains share one sample of origin, sequenced in a study of CD8+CD57+ T cells in acquired aplastic anemia. CD8+CD57+ cell expansion had been shown by flow cytometry in patients chosen for sequencing. Researchers used genomic DNA as the template to profile TCR beta VDJ and CDR3. TCRdb called the reads again in MiXCR, with one record for every CDR3 protein. Found here are about 95,000 distinct CDR3 sequences, less than 75% of them singletons; the top ten hold 50% to 70%. Sequencing was performed on sorted CD4+, CD8+, or CD8+CD57+ T cells (not recorded which) from PBMCs. These receptors all stem from a human donor with aplastic anemia.

V gene TRBV19 combines with J gene TRBJ1-3; tentatively, D is TRBD1 (5 bases). V lost 4 bases and J lost 4, with 11 bases in between. CDR1 and CDR2 (germline): LNHDA, SQIVND (reference sequence). The CDR3 covers 14 residues. CDR3 bases: TGTGCCAGTAGTAACCCGGGGCGCGGAAACACCATATATTTT. Translating gives CASSNPGRGNTIYF.

The sample holds one count of this clonotype. CDR3 coding DNA: TGTGCCATCAGGGCAGAAGAGACCCAGTACTTC. This codes for CAIRAEETQYF. The rearrangement uses TRBV10-3 and TRBJ2-5; no clear D. The CDR3 contains 11 residues. Looked up from germline, CDR1 is ENHRY and CDR2 is SYGVKD. V dropped 6 bases and J dropped 3 bases, with 5 bases sitting between them.

This clonotype was observed a few times. The rearrangement links TRBV19 to TRBJ2-5; D unclear. Germline lookup yields CDR1 LNHDA and CDR2 SQIVND (reference sequence). This CDR3 spans 13 amino acids. The ends were cut back, 4 bases at V and 1 base at J, with 7 bases in the middle. The chain's CDR3 is CASSSRVQETQYF. As DNA, the CDR3 is TGTGCCAGTAGTAGCAGAGTCCAAGAGACCCAGTACTTC.

J is TRBJ2-7 and V is TRBV7-8, with D perhaps TRBD1 (6 bases). The germline V gene has CDR1 SGHVS and CDR2 FQNEAQ. The CDR3 is 12 residues long. With 6 bases removed from V and 2 bases from J, the gap between germline ends came to 8 bases. Here the CDR3 DNA reads TGTGCCAGCAGGGACAGAACCTACGAGCAGTACTTC. Its translation is CASRDRTYEQYF.

This chain joins TRBV7-6 and TRBJ1-1, with D maybe TRBD1 (5 bases). The CDR3 spans 12 residues. Looked up from germline, CDR1 is SGHVS and CDR2 is FNYEAQ. V lost 5 bases to trimming and J lost 7 bases, with 11 bases between them. The CDR3 DNA reads as TGTGCCAGCAGCAGGGACGTCAGTGAAGCTTTCTTT. Protein sequence: CASSRDVSEAFF.

The CDR3 nucleotides read TGTGCCACCAGTGGAACAGGGCAGCATCAGCCCCAGCATTTT. Amino acids: CATSGTGQHQPQHF. V usage is TRBV24-1 and J usage is TRBJ1-5; TRBD1 is a possible D gene (6 bases). The CDR3 covers 14 residues. The ends were cut back, 5 bases at V and 5 bases at J, with 12 bases in the middle. The germline V gene has CDR1 KGHDR and CDR2 SFDVKD.

CDR3 sequence: CASSEEGRYGYTF. CDR3 nucleotide sequence: TGTGCCAGCAGTGAAGAGGGCAGATATGGCTACACCTTC. The J gene is TRBJ1-2, the V gene TRBV2; D gene uncertain. The germline CDR1 and CDR2 sequences are SNHLY and FYNNEI. The CDR3 sequence is 13 residues long. V lost 1 base to trimming and J lost 5 bases, with 8 bases between them. Based on the CDR3 plus reference TRBV2 and TRBJ1-2, the full variable domain is EPEVTQTPSHQVTQMGQEVILRCVPISNHLYFYWYRQILGQKVEFLVSFYNNEISEKSEIFDDQFSVERPDGSNFTLKIRSTKLEDSAMYFCASSEEGRYGYTFGSGTRLTVV.

The chain links TRBV20-1 to TRBJ2-5; TRBD2 matches at 13 bases. With 6 bases clipped from V and 2 bases from J, the junction kept 9 bases outside the gene matches. The CDR3 contains 16 residues. Germline V gene lookup returns CDR1 DFQATT and CDR2 SNEGSKA (reference sequence). CDR3 DNA sequence: TGCAGTGCCACGGGACTAGCGGGAAGGGAACAAGAGACCCAGTACTTC. Protein product: CSATGLAGREQETQYF.

The chain couples TRBV7-6 to TRBJ2-1; D might be TRBD1 (6 bases). This CDR3 has 13 residues. Germline V CDR1 and CDR2: SGHVS, FNYEAQ. V was pared by 4 bases and J by 4 bases, with 8 bases between. CDR3 sequence (DNA): TGTGCCAGCAGCTCGGACAGATACAATGAGCAGTTCTTC. Encoded protein: CASSSDRYNEQFF.

In its sample, this clonotype was seen many times. The rearrangement joins TRBV7-3 to TRBJ2-3; D is possibly TRBD1 or TRBD2 (5 bases each). The CDR3 consists of 20 residues. CDR1 and CDR2 from the germline V gene are SGHTA and FQGTGA. Between the trimmed V and J ends, which lost 1 base and 0 bases, there was a span of 23 bases. The CDR3 sequence is CASSLNSRAQGSSSTDTQYF. In DNA, the CDR3 is TGTGCCAGCAGCTTAAATTCGAGGGCGCAGGGTAGCTCTAGCACAGATACGCAGTATTTT. Variable domain in full (rest from reference TRBV7-3 and TRBJ2-3): GAGVSQTPSNKVTEKGKYVELRCDPISGHTALYWYRQSLGQGPEFLIYFQGTGAADDSGLPNDRFFAVRPEGSVSTLKIQRTERGDSAVYLCASSLNSRAQGSSSTDTQYFGPGTRLTVL.